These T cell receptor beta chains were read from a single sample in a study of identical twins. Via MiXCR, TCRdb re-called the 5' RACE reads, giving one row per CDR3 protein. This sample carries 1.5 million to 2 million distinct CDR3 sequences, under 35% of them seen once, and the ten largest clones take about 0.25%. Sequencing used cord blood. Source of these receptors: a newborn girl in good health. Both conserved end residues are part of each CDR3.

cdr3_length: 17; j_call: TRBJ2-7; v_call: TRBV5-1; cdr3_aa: CASSLGPSGLTSYEQYF
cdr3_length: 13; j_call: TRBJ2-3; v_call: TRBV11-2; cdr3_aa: CASSQRRVDTQYF
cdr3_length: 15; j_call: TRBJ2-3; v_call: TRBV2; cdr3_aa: CASSLLSVSTDTQYF
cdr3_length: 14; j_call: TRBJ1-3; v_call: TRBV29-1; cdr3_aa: CSACVTLSGNTIYF
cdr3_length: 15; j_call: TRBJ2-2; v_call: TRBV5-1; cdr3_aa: CASSLWDTNTGELFF
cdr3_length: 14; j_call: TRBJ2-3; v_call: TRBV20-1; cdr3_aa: CSANRPDRTDAQYF
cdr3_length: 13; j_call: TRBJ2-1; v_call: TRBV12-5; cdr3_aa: CASGLGGVGEQFF
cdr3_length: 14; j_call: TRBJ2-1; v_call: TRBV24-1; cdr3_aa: CATSDPTGNNEQFF
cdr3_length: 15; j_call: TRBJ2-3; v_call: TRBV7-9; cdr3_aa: CASSPSGRITDTQYF
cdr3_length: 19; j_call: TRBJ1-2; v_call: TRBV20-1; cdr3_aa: CSARASFLQGAKFNYGYTF
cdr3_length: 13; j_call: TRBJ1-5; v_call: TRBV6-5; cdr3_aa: CASSYGQGQPQHF
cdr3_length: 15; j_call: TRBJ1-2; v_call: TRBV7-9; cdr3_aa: CASSHPTPTNYGYTF
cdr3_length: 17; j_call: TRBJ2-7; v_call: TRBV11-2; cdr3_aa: CASSLDLFSGRINEQYF
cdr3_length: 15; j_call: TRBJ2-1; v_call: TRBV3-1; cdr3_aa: CASSQNTEVGSEQFF
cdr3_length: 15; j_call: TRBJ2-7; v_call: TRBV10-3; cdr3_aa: CAISGTTIHLYEQYF
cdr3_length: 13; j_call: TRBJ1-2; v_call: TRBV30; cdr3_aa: CAWSVLGRDGYTF
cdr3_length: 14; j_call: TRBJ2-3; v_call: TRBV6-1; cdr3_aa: CASRAGTSVVTQYF
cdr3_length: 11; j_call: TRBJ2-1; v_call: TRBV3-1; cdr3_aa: CASSLGLTQFF
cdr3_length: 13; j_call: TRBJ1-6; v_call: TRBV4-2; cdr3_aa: CASSRGAGSPLHF
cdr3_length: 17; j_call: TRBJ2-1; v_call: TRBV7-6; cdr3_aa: CASSSYGTSGANNEQFF
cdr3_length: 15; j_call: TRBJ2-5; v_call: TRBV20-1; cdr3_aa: CSARGLAAYQETQYF
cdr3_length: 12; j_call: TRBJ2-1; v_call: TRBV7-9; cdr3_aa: CASSLAGGLQFF
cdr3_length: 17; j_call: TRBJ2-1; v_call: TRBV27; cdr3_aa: CASSLTVAESSYNEQFF
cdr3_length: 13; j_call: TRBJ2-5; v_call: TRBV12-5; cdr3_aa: CASGDSQGHEQYF
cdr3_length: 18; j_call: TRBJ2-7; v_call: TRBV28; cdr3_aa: CASSLTRPQGEGSYEQYF
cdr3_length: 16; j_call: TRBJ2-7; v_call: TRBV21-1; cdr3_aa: CASSERPGTNTYEQYF
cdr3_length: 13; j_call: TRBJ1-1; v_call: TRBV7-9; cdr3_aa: CASSLRGSSEAFF
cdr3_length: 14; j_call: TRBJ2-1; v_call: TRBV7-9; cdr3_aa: CASSPTWDYNEQFF
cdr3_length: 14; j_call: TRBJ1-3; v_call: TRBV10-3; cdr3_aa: CAISETEYGNTIYF
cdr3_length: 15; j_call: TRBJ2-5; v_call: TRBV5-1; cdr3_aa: CASNGGTRSYNEQYF
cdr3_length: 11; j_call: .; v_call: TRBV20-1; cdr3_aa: CSVRASSEQYF
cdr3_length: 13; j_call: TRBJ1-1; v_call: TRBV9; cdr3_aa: CASSPWGGTEAFF